This T cell receptor beta chain emerged from a study of blood T cell repertoires in COVID-19. The wider study: Some COVID-19 samples were acute and others convalescent; all came from the United States, Italy and Spain. T cells, B-cell-depleted T cells, or PBMCs supplied cDNA or gDNA.

The trim removed 5 bases at V and 5 bases at J, leaving 3 bases unmatched. The CDR3 sequence is 15 residues long. CDR1 and CDR2 from the germline V gene are MDHEN and SYDVKM. This clone was recorded only once. Source study methods: Estimated nucleated cell counts came from reference gene primer amplification. TCRdb's table, derived via immunoSEQ multiplex PCR, lists solely in-frame clones and lacks some. Clone size and V and J calls were adopted from that table, with D and trimming inferred from the DNA. The sample includes around 78,000 clones, about 89% of them seen just once. The origin of this receptor is a woman in her fifties or sixties with acute or convalescent COVID-19. The J gene is TRBJ2-1, the V gene TRBV28; 13 bases fit TRBD2. The sample taken for sequencing was peripheral blood. CDR3 protein: CASSPGLAGNNEQFF. In DNA, the CDR3 is TGTGCCAGCAGTCCGGGACTAGCGGGAAACAATGAGCAGTTCTTC.